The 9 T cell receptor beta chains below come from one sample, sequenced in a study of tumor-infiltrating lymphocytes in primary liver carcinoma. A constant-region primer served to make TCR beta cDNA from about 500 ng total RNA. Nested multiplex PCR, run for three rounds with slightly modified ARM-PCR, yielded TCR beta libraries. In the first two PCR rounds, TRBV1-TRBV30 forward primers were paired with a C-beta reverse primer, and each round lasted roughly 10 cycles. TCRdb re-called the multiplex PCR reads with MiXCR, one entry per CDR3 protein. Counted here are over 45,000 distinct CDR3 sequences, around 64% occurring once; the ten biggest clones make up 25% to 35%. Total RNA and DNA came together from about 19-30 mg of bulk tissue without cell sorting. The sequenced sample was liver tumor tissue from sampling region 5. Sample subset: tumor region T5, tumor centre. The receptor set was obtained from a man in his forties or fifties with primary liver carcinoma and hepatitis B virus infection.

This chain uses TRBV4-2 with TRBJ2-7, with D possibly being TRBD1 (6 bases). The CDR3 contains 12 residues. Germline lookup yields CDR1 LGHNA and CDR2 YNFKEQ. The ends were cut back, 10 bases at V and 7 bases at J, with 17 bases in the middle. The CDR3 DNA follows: TGTGCCAACAGTCAAGGGGGTCCTGAGCAGTACTTC. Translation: CANSQGGPEQYF.

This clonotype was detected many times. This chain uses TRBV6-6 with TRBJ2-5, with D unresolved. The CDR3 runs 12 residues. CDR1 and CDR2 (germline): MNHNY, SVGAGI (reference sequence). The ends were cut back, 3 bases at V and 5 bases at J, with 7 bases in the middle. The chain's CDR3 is CASSYSRETQYF. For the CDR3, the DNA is TGTGCCAGCAGTTATAGTAGGGAGACCCAGTACTTC.

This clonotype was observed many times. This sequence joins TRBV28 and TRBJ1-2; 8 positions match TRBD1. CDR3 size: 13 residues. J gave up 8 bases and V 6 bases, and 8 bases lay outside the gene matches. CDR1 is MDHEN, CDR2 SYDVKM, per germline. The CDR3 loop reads CASSSTGGDGYTF. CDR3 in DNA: TGTGCCAGCAGCTCCACAGGGGGAGACGGCTACACCTTC.

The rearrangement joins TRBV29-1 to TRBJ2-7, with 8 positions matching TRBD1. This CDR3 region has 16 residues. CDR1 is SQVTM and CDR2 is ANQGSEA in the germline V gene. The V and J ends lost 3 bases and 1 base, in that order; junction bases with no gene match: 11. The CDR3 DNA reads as TGCAGCGTTGAGGTACATCAGACAGGGGTGTCCTACGAGCAGTACTTC. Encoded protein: CSVEVHQTGVSYEQYF.

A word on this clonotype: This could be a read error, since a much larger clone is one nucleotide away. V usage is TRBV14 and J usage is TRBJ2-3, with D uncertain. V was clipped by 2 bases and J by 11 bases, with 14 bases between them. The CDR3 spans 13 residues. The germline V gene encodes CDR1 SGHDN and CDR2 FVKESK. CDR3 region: CASSQCQRSWQYF. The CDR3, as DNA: TGTGCCAGCAGCCAATGTCAGAGGAGTTGGCAGTATTTT.

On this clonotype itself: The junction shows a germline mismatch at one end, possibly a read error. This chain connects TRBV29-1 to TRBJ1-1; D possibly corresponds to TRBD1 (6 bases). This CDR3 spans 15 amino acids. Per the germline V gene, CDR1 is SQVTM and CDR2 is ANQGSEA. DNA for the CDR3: TGTAGCGTCGCAGCAGGGGCCCCAATGAACACTGAAGCTTTCTTT. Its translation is CSVAAGAPMNTEAFF.

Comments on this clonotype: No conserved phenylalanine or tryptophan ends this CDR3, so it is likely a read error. The CDR3 DNA reads TGCGCCAGCAGCCAAGTGGAGGGGGCAGGATACTATGACTACACCTCC. Translated, it gives CASSQVEGAGYYDYTS. The rearrangement uses TRBV4-1 and TRBJ1-2; 7 bases fit TRBD1. Germline V gene data show CDR1 as MGHRA and CDR2 as YSYEKL. The CDR3 contains 16 residues.

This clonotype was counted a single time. CDR3 nucleotides: TGTGCCAGCACTAAACTTAGCGGGACATGCACCGGGGAGCTGTTTTTT. This sequence encodes CASTKLSGTCTGELFF. This sequence joins TRBV6-5 and TRBJ2-2; TRBD2 agrees at 8 bases. The CDR3 runs to 16 residues. The germline V gene encodes CDR1 MNHEY and CDR2 SVGAGI. V shed 7 bases and J 4 bases; nucleotides not matched to a gene: 11.

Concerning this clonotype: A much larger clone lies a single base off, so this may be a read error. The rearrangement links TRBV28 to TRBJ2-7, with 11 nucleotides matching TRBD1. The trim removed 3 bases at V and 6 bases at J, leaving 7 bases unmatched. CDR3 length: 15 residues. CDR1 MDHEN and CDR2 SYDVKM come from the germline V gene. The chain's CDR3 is CASSLGGQGVSEQYF. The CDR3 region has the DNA TGTGCCAGCAGTTTGGGGGGACAGGGGGTATCCGAGCAGTACTTC.